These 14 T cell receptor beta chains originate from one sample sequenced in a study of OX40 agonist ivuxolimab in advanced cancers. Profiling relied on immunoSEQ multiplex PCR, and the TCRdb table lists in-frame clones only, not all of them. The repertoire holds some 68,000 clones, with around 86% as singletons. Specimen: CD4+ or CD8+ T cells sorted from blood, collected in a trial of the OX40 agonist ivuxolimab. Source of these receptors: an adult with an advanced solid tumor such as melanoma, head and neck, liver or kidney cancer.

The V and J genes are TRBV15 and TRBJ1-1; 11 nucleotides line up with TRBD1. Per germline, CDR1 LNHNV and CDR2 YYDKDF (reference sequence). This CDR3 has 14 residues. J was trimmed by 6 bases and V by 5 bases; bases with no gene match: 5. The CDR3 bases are TGTGCCACCAGCTTGGACAGGGGGCCCGCTGAAGCTTTCTTT. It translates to CATSLDRGPAEAFF.

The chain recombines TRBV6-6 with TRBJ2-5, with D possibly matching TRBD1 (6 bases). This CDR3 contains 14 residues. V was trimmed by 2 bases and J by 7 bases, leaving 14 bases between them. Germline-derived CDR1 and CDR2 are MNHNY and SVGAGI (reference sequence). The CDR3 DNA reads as TGTGCCAGCAGTTACGACAGGACGAGGCGGACCCAGTACTTC. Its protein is CASSYDRTRRTQYF.

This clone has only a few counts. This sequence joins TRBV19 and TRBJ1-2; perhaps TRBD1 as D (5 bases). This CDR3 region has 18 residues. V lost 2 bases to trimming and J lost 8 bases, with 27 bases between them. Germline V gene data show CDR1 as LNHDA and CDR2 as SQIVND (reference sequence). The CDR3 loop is CASSILQPPPLRAGGYTF. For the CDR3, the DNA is TGTGCCAGTAGTATATTACAACCACCCCCACTTCGGGCAGGGGGCTACACCTTC.

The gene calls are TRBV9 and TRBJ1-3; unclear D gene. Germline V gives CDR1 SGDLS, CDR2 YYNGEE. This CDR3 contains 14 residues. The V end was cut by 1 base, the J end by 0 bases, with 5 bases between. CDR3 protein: CASSVSDSGNTIYF. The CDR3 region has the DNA TGTGCCAGCAGCGTATCAGACTCTGGAAACACCATATATTTT.

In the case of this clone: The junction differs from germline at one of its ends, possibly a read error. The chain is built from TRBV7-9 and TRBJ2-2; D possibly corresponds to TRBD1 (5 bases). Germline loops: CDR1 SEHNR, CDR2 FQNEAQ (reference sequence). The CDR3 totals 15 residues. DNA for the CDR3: TGTGCCAGCACCTTAAACCCAGGGCAGGCCGGGGAGCTGTTTTTT. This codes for CASTLNPGQAGELFF. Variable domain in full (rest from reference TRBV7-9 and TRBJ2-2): DTGVSQNPRHKITKRGQNVTFRCDPISEHNRLYWYRQTLGQGPEFLTYFQNEAQLEKSRLLSDRFSAERPKGSFSTLEIQRTEQGDSAMYLCASTLNPGQAGELFFGEGSRLTVL.

The CDR3 sequence is CAISEGLAGTDTQYF. CDR3 DNA: TGTGCCATCAGTGAGGGACTAGCGGGGACAGATACGCAGTATTTT. This chain links TRBV10-3 with TRBJ2-3; 12 nucleotides agree with TRBD2. Trimming at V came to 2 bases and at J to 3 bases, leaving 0 bases not matched to a gene. Germline assignment: CDR1 ENHRY and CDR2 SYGVKD. The CDR3 is made up of 15 amino acids.

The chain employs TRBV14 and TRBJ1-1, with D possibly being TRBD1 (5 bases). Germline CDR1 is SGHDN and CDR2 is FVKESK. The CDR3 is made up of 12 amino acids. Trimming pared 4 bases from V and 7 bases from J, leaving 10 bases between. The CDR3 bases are TGTGCCAGCAGCCCGGGACGAAATGAAGCTTTCTTT. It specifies CASSPGRNEAFF. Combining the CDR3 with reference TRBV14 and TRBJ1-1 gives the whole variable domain EAGVTQFPSHSVIEKGQTVTLRCDPISGHDNLYWYRRVMGKEIKFLLHFVKESKQDESGMPNNRFLAERTGGTYSTLKVQPAELEDSGVYFCASSPGRNEAFFGQGTRLTVV.

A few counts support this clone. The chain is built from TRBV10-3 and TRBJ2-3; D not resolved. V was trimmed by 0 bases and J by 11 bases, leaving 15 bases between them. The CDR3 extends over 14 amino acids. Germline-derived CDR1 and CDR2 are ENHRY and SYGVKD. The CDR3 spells CAISESMDRSRQYF. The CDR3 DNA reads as TGTGCCATCAGTGAGTCGATGGATCGGAGCAGGCAGTATTTT.

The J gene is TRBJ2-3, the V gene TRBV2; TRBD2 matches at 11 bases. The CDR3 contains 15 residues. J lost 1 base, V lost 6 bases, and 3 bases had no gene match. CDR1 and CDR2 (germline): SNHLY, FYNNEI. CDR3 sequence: CASRPGLAGTDTQYF. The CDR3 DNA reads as TGTGCCAGCAGGCCGGGACTAGCGGGCACAGATACGCAGTATTTT.

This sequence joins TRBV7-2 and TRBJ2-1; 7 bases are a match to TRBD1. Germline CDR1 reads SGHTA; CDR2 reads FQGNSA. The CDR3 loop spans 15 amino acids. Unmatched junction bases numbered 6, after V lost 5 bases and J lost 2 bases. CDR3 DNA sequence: TGTGCCAGCAGCCTGACAGGGACCGCCTACAATGAGCAGTTCTTC. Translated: CASSLTGTAYNEQFF.

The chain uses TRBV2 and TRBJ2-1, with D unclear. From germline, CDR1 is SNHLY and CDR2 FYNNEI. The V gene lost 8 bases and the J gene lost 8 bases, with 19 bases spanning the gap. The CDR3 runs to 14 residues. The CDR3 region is CASLQQMKKDEQFF. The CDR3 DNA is TGTGCCAGCTTACAGCAAATGAAGAAGGATGAGCAGTTCTTC.

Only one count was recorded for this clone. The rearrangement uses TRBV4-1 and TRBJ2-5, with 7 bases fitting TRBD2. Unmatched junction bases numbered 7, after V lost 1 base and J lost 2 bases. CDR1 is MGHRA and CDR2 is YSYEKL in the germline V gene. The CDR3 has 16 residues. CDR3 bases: TGCGCCAGCAGCCAAGGGATTGGGGGGGGTCAAGAGACCCAGTACTTC. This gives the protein CASSQGIGGGQETQYF.

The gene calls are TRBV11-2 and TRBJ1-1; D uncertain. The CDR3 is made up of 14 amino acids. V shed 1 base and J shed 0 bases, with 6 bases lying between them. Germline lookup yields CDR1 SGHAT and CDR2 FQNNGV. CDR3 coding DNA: TGTGCCAGCAGCTTAGTTAGGGTGAACACTGAAGCTTTCTTT. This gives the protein CASSLVRVNTEAFF.

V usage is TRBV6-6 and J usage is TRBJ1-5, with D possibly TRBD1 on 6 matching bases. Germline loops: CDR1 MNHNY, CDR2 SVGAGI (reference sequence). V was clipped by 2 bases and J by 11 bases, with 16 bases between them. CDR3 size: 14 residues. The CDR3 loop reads CASSYGGPRVTQHF. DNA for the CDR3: TGTGCCAGCAGTTACGGGGGGCCACGGGTGACCCAGCATTTT.